The T cell receptor beta chain under discussion was sequenced for a study of blood T cells in healthy people across ages. Across the whole study: Researchers report that template switching captured about one barcoded beta molecule per two T cells.

Comment on this clonotype: Mismatch with germline at one junction end may stem from a read error.

Then a second PCR, running about 7 to 11 cycles, was carried out with a sample-barcoded 5' primer and a J-beta primer mix. Each cDNA molecule carried a tag from a template-switch adaptor that contained 12 random nucleotides. TCRdb reanalysed the 5' RACE reads using MiXCR and keeps one entry per CDR3 protein. The sample includes some 860,000 distinct CDR3 sequences, more than 55% of them seen just once. This CDR3 contains 13 residues. Germline CDR1 is ENHRY and CDR2 is SYGVKD. This chain uses TRBV10-3 with TRBJ1-6; the D is unclear. The sample comprised blood. The source of this sequence is a man aged 35-49 years in good health. Here the CDR3 reads CAIGDNPDSPLHF. Written as DNA, the CDR3 is TGTGCCATCGGTGATAATCCGGATTCACCCCTCCACTTT.